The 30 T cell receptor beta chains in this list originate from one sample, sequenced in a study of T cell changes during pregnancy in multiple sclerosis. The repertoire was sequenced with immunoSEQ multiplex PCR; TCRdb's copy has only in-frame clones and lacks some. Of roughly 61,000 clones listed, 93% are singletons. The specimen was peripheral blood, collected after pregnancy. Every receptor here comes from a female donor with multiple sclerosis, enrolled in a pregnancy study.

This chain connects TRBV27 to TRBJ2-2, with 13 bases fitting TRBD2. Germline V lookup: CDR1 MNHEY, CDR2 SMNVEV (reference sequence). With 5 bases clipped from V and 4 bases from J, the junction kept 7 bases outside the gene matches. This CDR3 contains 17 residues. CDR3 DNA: TGTGCCAGCAGTCCCGGGACTAGCGGGAAAATCACCGGGGAGCTGTTTTTT. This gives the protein CASSPGTSGKITGELFF.

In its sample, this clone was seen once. As DNA, the CDR3 is TGTGCTAGTGTTCTGGACTGGAGACAAGAGACCCAGTACTTC. Protein: CASVLDWRQETQYF. This chain uses TRBV12-5 with TRBJ2-5, with D possibly being TRBD2 (5 bases). The CDR3 covers 14 residues. Germline lookup yields CDR1 LGHNT and CDR2 FRNRAP. Between the trimmed V and J ends, which lost 7 bases and 2 bases, there was a span of 14 bases.

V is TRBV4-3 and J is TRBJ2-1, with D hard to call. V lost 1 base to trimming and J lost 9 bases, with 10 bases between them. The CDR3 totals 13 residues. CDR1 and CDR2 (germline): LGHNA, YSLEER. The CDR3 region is CASSQVRSSEQFF. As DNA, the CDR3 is TGCGCCAGCAGCCAAGTTAGGAGTAGTGAGCAGTTCTTC.

The CDR3 DNA sequence: TGTGCCAGCAGCCAAGACGGGAGTACGTACGAGCAGTACTTC. It is translated as CASSQDGSTYEQYF. The rearrangement uses TRBV5-4 and TRBJ2-7; D is possibly TRBD2 (6 bases). Germline V gene sequence: CDR1 SGHNT, CDR2 YYREEE (reference sequence). Between the trimmed V and J ends, which lost 4 bases and 4 bases, there was a span of 15 bases. The length of the CDR3 is 14 residues.

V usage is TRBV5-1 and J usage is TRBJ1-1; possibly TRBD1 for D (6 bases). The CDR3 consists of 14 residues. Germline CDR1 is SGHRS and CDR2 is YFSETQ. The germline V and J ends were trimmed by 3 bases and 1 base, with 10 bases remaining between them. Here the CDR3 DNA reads TGCGCCAGCAGCTCCCGGACAGCGAACACTGAAGCTTTCTTT. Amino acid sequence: CASSSRTANTEAFF.

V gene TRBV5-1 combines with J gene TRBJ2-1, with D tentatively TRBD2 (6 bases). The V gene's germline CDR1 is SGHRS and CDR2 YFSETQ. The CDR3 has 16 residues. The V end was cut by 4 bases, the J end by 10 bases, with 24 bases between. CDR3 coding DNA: TGCGCCAGCAGCCCGCTAGGAGCGGGTAAGGAGGGGGAGCAGTTCTTC. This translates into CASSPLGAGKEGEQFF.

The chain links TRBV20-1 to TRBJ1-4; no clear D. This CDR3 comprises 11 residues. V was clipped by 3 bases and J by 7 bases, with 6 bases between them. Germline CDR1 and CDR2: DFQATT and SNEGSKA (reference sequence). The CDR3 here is CSARYSEKLFF. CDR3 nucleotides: TGCAGTGCTAGGTACAGTGAAAAACTGTTTTTT.

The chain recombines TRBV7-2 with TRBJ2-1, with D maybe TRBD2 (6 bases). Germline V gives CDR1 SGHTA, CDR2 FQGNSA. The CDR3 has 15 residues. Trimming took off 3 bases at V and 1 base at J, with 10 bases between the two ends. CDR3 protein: CASSFGSGSYNEQFF. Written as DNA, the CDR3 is TGTGCCAGCAGCTTTGGTAGCGGATCCTACAATGAGCAGTTCTTC. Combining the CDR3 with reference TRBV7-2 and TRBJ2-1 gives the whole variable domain GAGVSQSPSNKVTEKGKDVELRCDPISGHTALYWYRQSLGQGLEFLIYFQGNSAPDKSGLPSDRFSAERTGGSVSTLTIQRTQQEDSAVYLCASSFGSGSYNEQFFGPGTRLTVL.

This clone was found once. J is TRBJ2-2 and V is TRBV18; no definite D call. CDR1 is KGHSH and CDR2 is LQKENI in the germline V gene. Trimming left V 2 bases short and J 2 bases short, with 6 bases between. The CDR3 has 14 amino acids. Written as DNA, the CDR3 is TGTGCCAGCTCACCATCGTCCAACACCGGGGAGCTGTTTTTT. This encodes CASSPSSNTGELFF.

CDR3 sequence (DNA): TGCGCCAGCAAGAGGGACAGCGCGAACACCGGGGAGCTGTTTTTT. Protein sequence: CASKRDSANTGELFF. The V and J genes are TRBV5-1 and TRBJ2-2, with 7 bases identical to TRBD1. Germline-derived CDR1 and CDR2 are SGHRS and YFSETQ. The CDR3 contains 15 residues. J gave up 0 bases and V 6 bases, and 5 bases lay outside the gene matches. Full variable domain (missing parts from reference TRBV5-1 and TRBJ2-2): KAGVTQTPRYLIKTRGQQVTLSCSPISGHRSVSWYQQTPGQGLQFLFEYFSETQRNKGNFPGRFSGRQFSNSRSEMNVSTLELGDSALYLCASKRDSANTGELFFGEGSRLTVL.

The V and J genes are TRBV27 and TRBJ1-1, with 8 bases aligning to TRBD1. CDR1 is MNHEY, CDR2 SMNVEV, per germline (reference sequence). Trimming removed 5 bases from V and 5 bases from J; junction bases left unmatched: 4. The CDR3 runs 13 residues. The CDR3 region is CASSGTGGTEAFF. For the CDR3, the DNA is TGTGCCAGCAGTGGGACAGGAGGTACTGAAGCTTTCTTT.

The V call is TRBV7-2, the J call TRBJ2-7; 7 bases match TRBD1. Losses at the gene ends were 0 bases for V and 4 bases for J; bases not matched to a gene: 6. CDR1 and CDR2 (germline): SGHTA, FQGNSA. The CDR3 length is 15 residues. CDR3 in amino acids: CASSLAGTELYEQYF. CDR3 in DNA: TGTGCCAGCAGCTTAGCTGGGACAGAGTTGTACGAGCAGTACTTC.

The CDR3 loop reads CASSQDGGTGHDEAFF. The CDR3 coding sequence is TGCGCCAGCAGCCAAGATGGGGGCACAGGGCATGATGAAGCTTTCTTT. The chain couples TRBV4-3 to TRBJ1-1; a weak D match, TRBD1 (6 bases). In germline, CDR1 is LGHNA, CDR2 YSLEER. CDR3 length equals 16 residues. Trimming shortened V by 0 bases and J by 7 bases, and 18 bases separated the two germline ends.

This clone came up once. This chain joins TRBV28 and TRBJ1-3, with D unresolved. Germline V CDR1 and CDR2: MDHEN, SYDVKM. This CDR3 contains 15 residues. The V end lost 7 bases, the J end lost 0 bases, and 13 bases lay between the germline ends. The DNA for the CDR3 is TGTGCCAGCATCGAGGGCGGACGCTCTGGAAACACCATATATTTT. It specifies CASIEGGRSGNTIYF.

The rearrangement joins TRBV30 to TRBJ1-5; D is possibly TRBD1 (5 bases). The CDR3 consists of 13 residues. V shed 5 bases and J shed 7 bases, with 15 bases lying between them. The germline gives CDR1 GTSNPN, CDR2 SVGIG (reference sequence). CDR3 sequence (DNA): TGTGCCTGGGGATATCAGGGCGGCCAGCCCCAGCATTTT. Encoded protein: CAWGYQGGQPQHF.

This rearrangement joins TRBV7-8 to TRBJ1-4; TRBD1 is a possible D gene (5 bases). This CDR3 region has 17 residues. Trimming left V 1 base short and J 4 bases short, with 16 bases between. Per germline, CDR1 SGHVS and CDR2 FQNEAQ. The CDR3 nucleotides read TGTGCCAGCAGCTTAGTGCAGGCTGGGGGGAATAATGAAAAACTGTTTTTT. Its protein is CASSLVQAGGNNEKLFF.

The CDR3 DNA reads TGCGCCAGCTCGGGGGAGGAACGCGCTTTCTTT. Protein: CASSGEERAFF. The gene calls are TRBV5-1 and TRBJ1-1; maybe TRBD1 (5 bases). The CDR3 totals 11 residues. Trimming left V 7 bases short and J 11 bases short, with 15 bases between. Germline V gives CDR1 SGHRS, CDR2 YFSETQ.

The CDR3 DNA is TGTGCCAGCAGTTACTCGTTGAGCGGGAGAAACGAGCAGTACTTC. It translates to CASSYSLSGRNEQYF. V gene TRBV6-5 combines with J gene TRBJ2-7, with TRBD2 matching over 8 bases. There are 15 residues in the CDR3. Germline V gene sequence: CDR1 MNHEY, CDR2 SVGAGI. The V and J ends lost 0 bases and 5 bases, in that order; junction bases with no gene match: 6.

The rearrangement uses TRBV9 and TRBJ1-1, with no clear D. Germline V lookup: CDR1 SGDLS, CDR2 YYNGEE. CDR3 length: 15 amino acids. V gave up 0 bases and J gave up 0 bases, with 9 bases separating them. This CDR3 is CASSVEGRMNTEAFF. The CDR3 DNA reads TGTGCCAGCAGCGTAGAAGGCAGGATGAACACTGAAGCTTTCTTT.

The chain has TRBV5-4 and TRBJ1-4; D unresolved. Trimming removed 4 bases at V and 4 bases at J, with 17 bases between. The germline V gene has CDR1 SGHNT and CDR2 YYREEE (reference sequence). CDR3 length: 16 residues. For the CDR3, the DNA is TGTGCCAGCAGCCCGGGAGCCGGCAGCAGTAATGAAAAACTGTTTTTT. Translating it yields CASSPGAGSSNEKLFF. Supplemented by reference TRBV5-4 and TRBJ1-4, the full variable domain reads ETGVTQSPTHLIKTRGQQVTLRCSSQSGHNTVSWYQQALGQGPQFIFQYYREEENGRGNFPPRFSGLQFPNYSSELNVNALELDDSALYLCASSPGAGSSNEKLFFGSGTQLSVL.

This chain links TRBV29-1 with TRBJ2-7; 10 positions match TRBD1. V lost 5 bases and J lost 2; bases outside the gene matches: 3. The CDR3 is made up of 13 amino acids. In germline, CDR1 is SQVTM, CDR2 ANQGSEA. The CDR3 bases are TGCAGCGTTATCGGGACAGGGGCCTACGAGCAGTACTTC. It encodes CSVIGTGAYEQYF.

CDR3: CASSQWRKTNGGAYEQYF. The DNA for the CDR3 is TGCGCCAGCAGTCAATGGCGAAAGACTAATGGAGGCGCCTACGAGCAGTACTTC. The V call is TRBV23-1, the J call TRBJ2-7; D might be TRBD2 (5 bases). TRBV23-1 is an ORF, with its function uncertain. The V end was cut by 1 base, the J end by 2 bases, with 21 bases between. This CDR3 is 18 amino acids long.

CDR3 coding DNA: TGTGCCAGCAGCCCTCGCTACAGGGGGAACACCGGGGAGCTGTTTTTT. Its protein is CASSPRYRGNTGELFF. This chain uses TRBV7-6 with TRBJ2-2, with 7 bases identical to TRBD1. CDR3 size: 16 residues. J lost 1 base, V lost 5 bases, and 7 bases had no gene match. Looked up from germline, CDR1 is SGHVS and CDR2 is FNYEAQ.

The CDR3 here is CASSPGSLETQYF. CDR3 nucleotide sequence: TGTGCCAGCAGTCCCGGGAGCCTAGAGACCCAGTACTTC. The gene calls are TRBV28 and TRBJ2-5, with a weak D call TRBD2 (6 bases). CDR1 is MDHEN and CDR2 is SYDVKM in the germline V gene. The CDR3 loop spans 13 amino acids. Trimming pared 5 bases from V and 4 bases from J, leaving 11 bases between.

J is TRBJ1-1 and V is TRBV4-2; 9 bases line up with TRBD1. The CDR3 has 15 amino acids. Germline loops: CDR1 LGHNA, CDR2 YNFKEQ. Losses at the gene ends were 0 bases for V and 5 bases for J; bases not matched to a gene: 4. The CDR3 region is CASSQDDRGGTEAFF. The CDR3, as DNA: TGTGCCAGCAGCCAAGATGACAGGGGGGGGACTGAAGCTTTCTTT.

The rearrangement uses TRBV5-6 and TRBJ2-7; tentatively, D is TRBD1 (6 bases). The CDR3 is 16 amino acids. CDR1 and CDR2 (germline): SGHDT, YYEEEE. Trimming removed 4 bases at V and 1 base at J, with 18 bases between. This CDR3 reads CASSELRGGFSYEQYF. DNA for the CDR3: TGTGCCAGCAGCGAACTTCGAGGGGGATTTTCCTACGAGCAGTACTTC.

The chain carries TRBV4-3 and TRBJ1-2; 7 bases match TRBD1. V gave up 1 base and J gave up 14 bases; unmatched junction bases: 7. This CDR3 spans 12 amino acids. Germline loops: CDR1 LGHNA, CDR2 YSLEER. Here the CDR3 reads CASSQGTGALTF. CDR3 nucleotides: TGCGCCAGCAGCCAAGGCACAGGGGCCCTAACCTTC.

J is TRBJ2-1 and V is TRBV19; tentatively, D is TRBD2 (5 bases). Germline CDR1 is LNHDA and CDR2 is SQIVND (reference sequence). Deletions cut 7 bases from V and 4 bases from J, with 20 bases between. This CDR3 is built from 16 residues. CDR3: CASKGIDSDRYNEQFF. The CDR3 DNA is TGTGCCAGTAAAGGTATAGATAGCGACCGATACAATGAGCAGTTCTTC.

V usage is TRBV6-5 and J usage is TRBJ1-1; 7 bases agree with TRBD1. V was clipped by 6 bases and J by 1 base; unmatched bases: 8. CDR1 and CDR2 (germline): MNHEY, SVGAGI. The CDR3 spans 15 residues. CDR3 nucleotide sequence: TGTGCCAGCAGGGTCGACAGGGCCTGGAACACTGAAGCTTTCTTT. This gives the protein CASRVDRAWNTEAFF.

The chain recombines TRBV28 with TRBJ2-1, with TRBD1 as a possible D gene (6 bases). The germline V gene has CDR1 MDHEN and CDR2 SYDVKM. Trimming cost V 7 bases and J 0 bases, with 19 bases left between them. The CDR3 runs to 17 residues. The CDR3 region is CASTSSGTLSSYNEQFF. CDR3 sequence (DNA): TGTGCCAGCACCTCCTCCGGGACATTGAGCTCCTACAATGAGCAGTTCTTC.